This passage covers 32 T cell receptor beta chains from one sample sequenced in a study of blood T cell repertoires in COVID-19. Clones were read by immunoSEQ multiplex PCR, and TCRdb kept only the in-frame ones, dropping some. Counted here are more than 200,000 clones, approximately 90% occurring once; the ten biggest clones make up approximately 1.6%. Specimen: peripheral blood. These receptors all come from a man aged 65 to 85 with acute or convalescent COVID-19.

The rearrangement uses TRBV6-9 and TRBJ2-3; 8 bases fit TRBD2. The V gene end was trimmed by 3 bases and the J gene end by 3 bases; junction bases not matched to a gene: 5. CDR3 length equals 15 residues. Germline-derived CDR1 and CDR2 are MNHGY and SVAAGI. For the CDR3, the DNA is TGTGCCAGCAGTTACGCCAGCGGGAGTACAGATACGCAGTATTTT. Translated: CASSYASGSTDTQYF.

The chain is built from TRBV18 and TRBJ1-1, with TRBD1 as a possible D gene (5 bases). This CDR3 region has 15 residues. V was trimmed by 3 bases and J by 7 bases, leaving 18 bases between them. CDR1 and CDR2 from the germline V gene are KGHSH and LQKENI. In DNA, the CDR3 is TGTGCCAGCTCACCCCGGGGGTGGAACACTGGTGAAGCTTTCTTT. Its translation is CASSPRGWNTGEAFF.

The genes are TRBV28 and TRBJ2-4; D perhaps matches TRBD2 (6 bases). Germline-derived CDR1 and CDR2 are MDHEN and SYDVKM. CDR3 length: 15 amino acids. V lost 5 bases, J lost 0 bases, and 11 bases lay in between. This CDR3 reads CASSDIGGAKNIQYF. The CDR3 nucleotides are TGTGCCAGCAGTGATATCGGGGGAGCCAAAAACATTCAGTACTTC. The entire variable domain, with the rest obtained from reference TRBV28 and TRBJ2-4, is as follows: DVKVTQSSRYLVKRTGEKVFLECVQDMDHENMFWYRQDPGLGLRLIYFSYDVKMKEKGDIPEGYSVSREKKERFSLILESASTNQTSMYLCASSDIGGAKNIQYFGAGTRLSVL.

This clone showed up just once. J is TRBJ2-1 and V is TRBV5-1; 15 bases are shared with TRBD2. This CDR3 comprises 16 residues. From germline, CDR1 is SGHRS and CDR2 YFSETQ. V shed 2 bases, J shed 7 bases, and the junction held 4 bases outside the gene matches. CDR3 nucleotides: TGCGCCAGCAGCTTTGGACTAGCGGGAGGGAATAATGAGCAGTTCTTC. It specifies CASSFGLAGGNNEQFF.

The V call is TRBV28, the J call TRBJ2-7; D gene ambiguous. Trimming took 6 bases from V and 0 from J, leaving 12 bases between them. The CDR3 is 14 residues long. The V gene's germline CDR1 is MDHEN and CDR2 SYDVKM. CDR3 in amino acids: CASRRAAYSYEQYF. The DNA of the CDR3 is TGTGCCAGCAGGCGTGCGGCGTACTCCTACGAGCAGTACTTC.

This chain joins TRBV7-9 and TRBJ2-3, with TRBD2 identical over 12 bases. The CDR3 spans 15 residues. Per the germline V gene, CDR1 is SEHNR and CDR2 is FQNEAQ (reference sequence). With V trimmed by 5 bases and J by 2 bases, 2 bases remained unmatched. CDR3 region: CASSTSGRPTDTQYF. The CDR3 bases are TGTGCCAGCAGCACTAGCGGGAGGCCCACAGATACGCAGTATTTT. The full variable domain, with the rest looked up from reference TRBV7-9 and TRBJ2-3, is DTGVSQNPRHKITKRGQNVTFRCDPISEHNRLYWYRQTLGQGPEFLTYFQNEAQLEKSRLLSDRFSAERPKGSFSTLEIQRTEQGDSAMYLCASSTSGRPTDTQYFGPGTRLTVL.

V usage is TRBV27 and J usage is TRBJ1-1; 11 bases align to TRBD1. The CDR3 is 15 residues long. Germline V lookup: CDR1 MNHEY, CDR2 SMNVEV (reference sequence). With 7 bases clipped from V and 3 bases from J, the junction kept 7 bases outside the gene matches. Here the CDR3 DNA reads TGTGCCAGCACTCGGACAGGGGGCAGGTACACTGAAGCTTTCTTT. Translated: CASTRTGGRYTEAFF.

This sequence joins TRBV5-4 and TRBJ1-1; D gene uncertain. V shed 4 bases and J shed 4 bases, with 14 bases lying between them. The CDR3 has 14 residues. CDR1 and CDR2 (germline): SGHNT, YYREEE (reference sequence). The DNA of the CDR3 is TGTGCCAGCAGCCCCGCGGGGTTCGGCACTGAAGCTTTCTTT. This sequence encodes CASSPAGFGTEAFF.

In this sample, this clone turned up once. The rearrangement links TRBV10-3 to TRBJ2-5; 7 positions agree with TRBD1. The CDR3 sequence is 13 residues long. Germline V gene lookup returns CDR1 ENHRY and CDR2 SYGVKD. Trimming removed 6 bases from V and 2 bases from J; junction bases left unmatched: 3. The CDR3 bases are TGTGCCATCAGGAGGGACAGTCAAGAGACCCAGTACTTC. It yields the protein CAIRRDSQETQYF.

The chain recombines TRBV2 with TRBJ2-7, with 9 bases fitting TRBD1. The CDR3 has 15 residues. With 4 bases clipped from V and 6 bases from J, the junction kept 10 bases outside the gene matches. CDR1 is SNHLY and CDR2 is FYNNEI in the germline V gene. CDR3: CASSGVRTGAPEQYF. The CDR3 coding sequence is TGTGCCAGCAGTGGTGTAAGGACAGGGGCGCCCGAGCAGTACTTC.

The chain carries TRBV7-3 and TRBJ2-1, with 10 bases matching TRBD2. Germline lookup yields CDR1 SGHTA and CDR2 FQGTGA. The CDR3 totals 16 residues. V lost 5 bases, J lost 8 bases, and 12 bases stayed unmatched. In DNA form, the CDR3 reads TGTGCCAGCAGCCCAAATTTAGCGGGAGGCTTGGATGAGCAGTTCTTC. It encodes CASSPNLAGGLDEQFF.

The chain links TRBV28 to TRBJ1-5; 7 nucleotides align to TRBD1. Germline V lookup: CDR1 MDHEN, CDR2 SYDVKM. After removal of 7 bases from V and 7 bases from J, the junction contained 19 bases not matched to a gene. This CDR3 has 17 amino acids. The chain's CDR3 is CASKVWGTGAVRQPQHF. For the CDR3, the DNA is TGTGCCAGCAAAGTTTGGGGAACAGGGGCGGTACGGCAGCCCCAGCATTTT.

The genes are TRBV7-2 and TRBJ2-1, with 10 nucleotides matching TRBD2. The CDR3 contains 15 residues. With V trimmed by 5 bases and J by 3 bases, 4 bases remained unmatched. From germline, CDR1 is SGHTA and CDR2 FQGNSA. CDR3 nucleotide sequence: TGTGCCAGCAGCCCCCGGACTAGCGGCTACAATGAGCAGTTCTTC. This gives the protein CASSPRTSGYNEQFF.

The chain joins TRBV30 to TRBJ1-1; D gene ambiguous. V lost 3 bases and J 2 bases, leaving 10 bases between the germline ends. Germline loops: CDR1 GTSNPN, CDR2 SVGIG (reference sequence). The CDR3 runs 13 residues. CDR3 sequence (DNA): TGTGCCTGGAGAGCGGAACTCAACACTGAAGCTTTCTTT. Amino acids: CAWRAELNTEAFF.

This chain links TRBV14 with TRBJ1-1; weak D call: TRBD1 (6 bases). Trimming removed 6 bases at V and 1 base at J, with 9 bases between. The germline V gene has CDR1 SGHDN and CDR2 FVKESK. This CDR3 has 13 amino acids. In DNA, the CDR3 is TGTGCCAGCAGTGGACAGCAGAACACTGAAGCTTTCTTT. Its translation: CASSGQQNTEAFF.

A word on this clone: At one of its ends the junction is not consistent with the germline gene, which may arise from a read error. This sequence joins TRBV7-7 and TRBJ2-7; D may be TRBD1 (6 bases). Looked up from germline, CDR1 is SSHAT and CDR2 is FNYEAQ (reference sequence). The CDR3 runs 15 residues. The DNA for the CDR3 is TGTGCTAGCAGCTTAGGGCAGGGGCAACTTTACGAGCAGTACTTC. Its protein is CASSLGQGQLYEQYF.

The chain joins TRBV12-3 or TRBV12-4 to TRBJ1-5; tentatively, D is TRBD1 (5 bases). CDR3 length equals 13 residues. The germline V and J ends were trimmed by 9 bases and 6 bases, with 15 bases remaining between them. The CDR3 reads CASRGGMGQPQHF. In nucleotides, the CDR3 is TGTGCCAGTCGTGGGGGGATGGGTCAGCCCCAGCATTTT.

The genes are TRBV27 and TRBJ1-4, with 7 bases lining up with TRBD1. V shed 8 bases, J shed 8 bases, and the junction held 8 bases outside the gene matches. The CDR3 totals 13 residues. Germline-derived CDR1 and CDR2 are MNHEY and SMNVEV (reference sequence). The CDR3, as DNA: TGTGCCAGCTCCACAGGGGTCGAGGAAAAACTGTTTTTT. This codes for CASSTGVEEKLFF.

This clone was seen once. V gene TRBV2 combines with J gene TRBJ1-5, with 7 bases that match TRBD1. Per germline, CDR1 SNHLY and CDR2 FYNNEI. Trimming took 7 bases from V and 5 from J; bases not matched to a gene: 8. CDR3 size: 14 residues. CDR3 sequence: CASISRQGDQPQHF. In nucleotides, the CDR3 is TGTGCCAGCATCTCTCGACAGGGAGATCAGCCCCAGCATTTT.

The rearrangement joins TRBV7-2 to TRBJ2-1, with D perhaps TRBD1 (6 bases). This CDR3 is 15 amino acids long. Germline CDR1 SGHTA, CDR2 FQGNSA. V was pared by 4 bases and J by 2 bases, with 12 bases between. The CDR3 bases are TGTGCCAGCAGCTCGATCGGGACACCCTACAATGAGCAGTTCTTC. It translates to CASSSIGTPYNEQFF.

The V gene is TRBV24-1, the J gene TRBJ2-1; D possibly corresponds to TRBD2 (7 bases). The germline V gene encodes CDR1 KGHDR and CDR2 SFDVKD. The CDR3 extends over 11 amino acids. Trimming took 9 bases from V and 9 from J, leaving 11 bases between them. DNA for the CDR3: TGTGCCACCGGGGGGGCGCGTGAGCAGTTCTTC. It yields the protein CATGGAREQFF.

The chain joins TRBV5-1 to TRBJ2-5; TRBD2 aligns across 9 bases. After removal of 2 bases from V and 10 bases from J, the junction contained 6 bases not matched to a gene. The germline CDR1 and CDR2 sequences are SGHRS and YFSETQ. The CDR3 consists of 13 residues. CDR3 region: CASSFRLREGQYF. For the CDR3, the DNA is TGCGCCAGCAGCTTTAGGCTGCGGGAGGGCCAGTACTTC.

The chain is built from TRBV7-2 and TRBJ2-7, with D maybe TRBD1 (5 bases). The CDR3 is 16 residues long. V lost 1 base and J 0 bases, leaving 13 bases between the germline ends. Germline V gene sequence: CDR1 SGHTA, CDR2 FQGNSA. Written as DNA, the CDR3 is TGTGCCAGCAGCTTAGAAACGTCAGGGTCCTCCTACGAGCAGTACTTC. Protein: CASSLETSGSSYEQYF.

The rearrangement uses TRBV7-9 and TRBJ2-5; weak D call: TRBD1 (6 bases). The CDR3 is 18 residues long. The V end was cut by 3 bases, the J end by 0 bases, with 20 bases between. Per the germline V gene, CDR1 is SEHNR and CDR2 is FQNEAQ (reference sequence). The CDR3 DNA reads as TGTGCCAGCAGCTTGTCCCACCGGTTTGGACAGAACCAAGAGACCCAGTACTTC. Translating it yields CASSLSHRFGQNQETQYF.

J is TRBJ1-2 and V is TRBV19; D is uncertain. V lost 2 bases, J lost 4 bases, and 11 bases lay in between. CDR3 length: 14 residues. From germline, CDR1 is LNHDA and CDR2 SQIVND (reference sequence). The CDR3 sequence: CASSILTGIYGYTF. As DNA, the CDR3 is TGTGCCAGTAGTATATTAACGGGGATCTATGGCTACACCTTC.

V and J are TRBV7-2 and TRBJ2-3; 12 bases align to TRBD2. The germline CDR1 and CDR2 sequences are SGHTA and FQGNSA. Trimming took 5 bases from V and 3 from J; bases not matched to a gene: 6. CDR3 size: 16 residues. The CDR3 loop reads CASSRLAGVGTDTQYF. The CDR3 DNA follows: TGTGCCAGCAGCAGACTAGCGGGAGTAGGGACAGATACGCAGTATTTT.

This clone was observed many times. The DNA of the CDR3 is TGTGCCAGTAGTATGAATAGCGGGAGTCCCGACAATGAGCAGTTCTTC. Translating gives CASSMNSGSPDNEQFF. The gene calls are TRBV19 and TRBJ2-1, with 9 bases aligning to TRBD2. With 3 bases clipped from V and 5 bases from J, the junction kept 8 bases outside the gene matches. Germline loops: CDR1 LNHDA, CDR2 SQIVND (reference sequence). The CDR3 runs 16 residues.

The CDR3 is CATSRDHPGDGQYF. The CDR3 coding sequence is TGTGCCACCAGCAGAGATCATCCGGGGGATGGGCAGTACTTC. This chain uses TRBV15 with TRBJ2-7; possible D gene TRBD2, 6 bases. V was cut by 0 bases and J by 9 bases, with 15 bases left in between. The CDR3 consists of 14 residues. The germline V gene has CDR1 LNHNV and CDR2 YYDKDF (reference sequence).

This rearrangement joins TRBV30 to TRBJ1-6; 7 positions agree with TRBD1. The length of the CDR3 is 12 residues. Germline loops: CDR1 GTSNPN, CDR2 SVGIG (reference sequence). Unmatched junction bases numbered 3, after V lost 6 bases and J lost 7 bases. Here the CDR3 DNA reads TGTGCCTGCTCAGGGGGAAATTCACCCCTCCACTTT. Translating it yields CACSGGNSPLHF.

This chain connects TRBV7-2 to TRBJ1-3; D unresolved. Germline loops: CDR1 SGHTA, CDR2 FQGNSA. V lost 5 bases, J lost 2 bases, and 7 bases lay in between. The CDR3 is 13 residues long. CDR3 protein: CASSMQAGNTIYF. CDR3 DNA sequence: TGTGCCAGCAGCATGCAGGCTGGAAACACCATATATTTT.

This chain uses TRBV9 with TRBJ1-2; a weak D match, TRBD1 (5 bases). V was cut by 3 bases and J by 7 bases, with 19 bases left in between. The germline CDR1 and CDR2 sequences are SGDLS and YYNGEE. CDR3 length: 15 amino acids. The CDR3 protein is CASSAMGGGPAGYTF. The CDR3 bases are TGTGCCAGCAGCGCGATGGGGGGAGGACCAGCTGGCTACACCTTC.

The chain joins TRBV11-2 to TRBJ2-1; no clear D gene. V shed 7 bases and J shed 0 bases, with 19 bases lying between them. This CDR3 is 17 amino acids long. The germline V gene has CDR1 SGHAT and CDR2 FQNNGV. Written as DNA, the CDR3 is TGTGCCAGCACGCCGTGGGTTACTATTCGCTCCTACAATGAGCAGTTCTTC. Amino acids: CASTPWVTIRSYNEQFF.